There are a few counts of the clone carrying this TCR beta chain. No antigen is known for it. TCRdb keeps only in-frame clones here, not all; method: immunoSEQ multiplex PCR. The data hold some 7,100 clones, with over 65% observed a single time. This sample was taken from a study of tumor-infiltrating lymphocytes in localized non-small cell lung cancer. Study context: Some samples were collected after neoadjuvant chemotherapy; smokers, never-smokers and several histologies were included.

Findings and caveats of the study: Compared with uninvolved lung, tumors showed higher T cell infiltration by TCRbeta sequencing. Only some patients had TCR sequencing, depending on available tissue.

Between the trimmed V and J ends, which lost 3 bases and 5 bases, there was a span of 19 bases. Germline assignment: CDR1 SGHTA and CDR2 FQGTGA. This CDR3 is 16 amino acids long. This chain links TRBV7-3 with TRBJ2-5; D may be TRBD2 (6 bases). The source of this sequence is a human donor with non-small cell lung cancer. Sample: uninvolved lung tissue not adjacent to the tumor. The CDR3 nucleotides read TGTGCCAGCAGCTTGAAAGTTGGTACGGGGGTTGAGACCCAGTACTTC. Protein: CASSLKVGTGVETQYF.